Below, 14 T cell receptor beta chains from the same sample are listed, as sequenced in a study of T cell clones after liver transplantation (dated by TCRdb to between 2019 and 2020). Library construction relied on the immunoSEQ multiplex PCR assay. The clones in this table, taken by TCRdb from immuneACCESS, are in-frame only. Not every clone is retained; where verified, under half of the shortfall comes from an unresolved V gene, and the cause of the rest is unknown. The sample profile shows 85,000 to 110,000 clones; around 84% of them were found once. Of the sample, 2.5% to 3% falls within the top ten clones. Sequencing was performed on CD4+ T cells from blood, taken 47 months after liver transplant. The receptors come from a human patient who received a liver transplant. After a transplant, some of the T cells may come from the graft donor.

This clone was counted once. This rearrangement joins TRBV19 to TRBJ2-1; TRBD1 matches at 7 bases. V gave up 5 bases and J gave up 8 bases; unmatched junction bases: 6. This CDR3 region has 13 residues. From germline, CDR1 is LNHDA and CDR2 SQIVND (reference sequence). The CDR3 DNA reads TGTGCCAGTAGTCTAAGACAGGGCTATGAGCAGTTCTTC. Translation gives CASSLRQGYEQFF.

V usage is TRBV5-1 and J usage is TRBJ2-7; D is uncertain. Germline V gene lookup returns CDR1 SGHRS and CDR2 YFSETQ. V was pared by 6 bases and J by 2 bases, with 15 bases between. There are 14 residues in the CDR3. The CDR3 DNA is TGCGCCAGCACCATTGGTAGTACAGCCTACGAGCAGTACTTC. It codes for CASTIGSTAYEQYF.

J is TRBJ2-2 and V is TRBV9; D unclear. The CDR3 runs 15 residues. Germline V gene sequence: CDR1 SGDLS, CDR2 YYNGEE. V shed 5 bases and J shed 1 base, with 12 bases lying between them. In DNA form, the CDR3 reads TGTGCCAGCAGTGAGAAGTCCGTGAACACCGGGGAGCTGTTTTTT. This sequence encodes CASSEKSVNTGELFF.

This clone was observed a single time. Other DNA variants within this sample encode the same CDR3. The chain joins TRBV28 to TRBJ2-7, with D tentatively TRBD1 (6 bases). The germline CDR1 and CDR2 sequences are MDHEN and SYDVKM. The V and J ends lost 2 bases and 3 bases respectively, with 11 bases between them. The CDR3 covers 14 residues. The CDR3 DNA sequence: TGTGCCAGCAGTTTAAGTCGCAGGGGCTACGAGCAGTACTTC. It translates to CASSLSRRGYEQYF.

V gene TRBV6-1 combines with J gene TRBJ2-3, with 8 bases that match TRBD2. This CDR3 has 15 amino acids. CDR1 and CDR2 (germline): MNHNS, SASEGT. With 1 base clipped from V and 6 bases from J, the junction kept 6 bases outside the gene matches. This CDR3 reads CASSEGGGRRDTQYF. The CDR3 DNA follows: TGTGCCAGCAGTGAAGGGGGCGGGAGGAGGGATACGCAGTATTTT.

This clone was picked up one time. This chain connects TRBV14 to TRBJ1-3; TRBD1 might be the D (5 bases). V was trimmed by 3 bases and J by 3 bases, leaving 18 bases between them. The CDR3 is made up of 17 amino acids. The germline V gene encodes CDR1 SGHDN and CDR2 FVKESK. CDR3 nucleotide sequence: TGTGCCAGCAGCCATCTAACGGGGGGTATAGGTGGAAACACCATATATTTT. Its protein is CASSHLTGGIGGNTIYF.

V and J are TRBV6-1 and TRBJ1-2; TRBD1 agrees at 9 bases. Losses at the gene ends were 4 bases for V and 2 bases for J; bases not matched to a gene: 2. This CDR3 comprises 14 residues. Germline V CDR1 and CDR2: MNHNS, SASEGT. As DNA, the CDR3 is TGTGCCAGCAGTGCTGGGACAGGGAACTATGGCTACACCTTC. It is translated as CASSAGTGNYGYTF.

The genes are TRBV7-2 and TRBJ1-1, with TRBD1 as a possible D gene (5 bases). Germline assignment: CDR1 SGHTA and CDR2 FQGNSA. Trimming cost V 4 bases and J 1 base, with 13 bases left between them. The CDR3 has 15 amino acids. The CDR3 sequence: CASSSGGTANTEAFF. Written as DNA, the CDR3 is TGTGCCAGCAGCTCGGGGGGGACGGCGAACACTGAAGCTTTCTTT. The full variable domain, in which reference TRBV7-2 and TRBJ1-1 provide the parts outside the CDR3, is GAGVSQSPSNKVTEKGKDVELRCDPISGHTALYWYRQSLGQGLEFLIYFQGNSAPDKSGLPSDRFSAERTGGSVSTLTIQRTQQEDSAVYLCASSSGGTANTEAFFGQGTRLTVV.

The chain employs TRBV19 and TRBJ2-1; 14 bases align to TRBD2. With 5 bases clipped from V and 9 bases from J, the junction kept 12 bases outside the gene matches. This CDR3 contains 17 residues. Germline values: CDR1 LNHDA, CDR2 SQIVND (reference sequence). Here the CDR3 reads CASSPRRLAGGPGEQFF. In nucleotides, the CDR3 is TGTGCCAGTAGTCCCCGCCGACTAGCGGGAGGGCCGGGTGAGCAGTTCTTC.

The V and J genes are TRBV19 and TRBJ1-2; D unclear. Germline loops: CDR1 LNHDA, CDR2 SQIVND (reference sequence). CDR3 length: 14 residues. Trimming pared 7 bases from V and 6 bases from J, leaving 18 bases between. CDR3 in amino acids: CASTPAMARDGYTF. CDR3 bases: TGTGCCAGTACCCCTGCGATGGCCCGAGATGGCTACACCTTC.

This chain connects TRBV9 to TRBJ2-2; 7 nucleotides line up with TRBD1. V shed 4 bases and J 4 bases; nucleotides not matched to a gene: 7. The CDR3 is 15 residues long. The V gene's germline CDR1 is SGDLS and CDR2 YYNGEE. The CDR3 bases are TGTGCCAGCAGCCCCAGGACAGGCAGCACCGGGGAGCTGTTTTTT. It translates to CASSPRTGSTGELFF.

The table lists this clone with a few counts. The chain employs TRBV18 and TRBJ2-6; unclear D gene. The CDR3 contains 17 residues. V lost 6 bases, J lost 4 bases, and 19 bases lay in between. Germline CDR1 KGHSH, CDR2 LQKENI. The CDR3 DNA sequence: TGTGCCAGCTCCCCGACGCCCCCTTTCGGGGGGGCCAACGTCCTGACTTTC. Protein sequence: CASSPTPPFGGANVLTF.

This sequence joins TRBV19 and TRBJ2-6, with D possibly TRBD1 on 6 matching bases. Germline V gene data show CDR1 as LNHDA and CDR2 as SQIVND (reference sequence). This CDR3 has 15 amino acids. Between the trimmed V and J ends, which lost 7 bases and 4 bases, there was a span of 14 bases. The CDR3 DNA follows: TGTGCCAGTAACGCCGACAGGACCGGGGCCAACGTCCTGACTTTC. Translating it yields CASNADRTGANVLTF.

This sequence joins TRBV7-3 and TRBJ2-5; 9 bases align to TRBD1. Per the germline V gene, CDR1 is SGHTA and CDR2 is FQGTGA. With V trimmed by 8 bases and J by 1 base, 2 bases remained unmatched. The CDR3 totals 13 residues. The CDR3 region is CASGQGSQETQYF. The CDR3 nucleotides read TGTGCCAGCGGACAGGGGTCCCAAGAGACCCAGTACTTC.